The present entry profiles one T cell receptor (beta chain) with its context. The antigen is not known. Expressed TCRB transcripts were sequenced because the entire RNA isolate underwent reverse transcription. Sequencing of naive, central memory and regulatory T cell samples gave an average of around 3.6 million reads. Assay used: immunoSEQ multiplex PCR; TCRdb lists only in-frame clones, some missing. The table records hundreds of thousands of clones, about 14% of them present only once. Every participating donor gave one draw, a heparinised blood sample averaging around 120 mL. The CDR3 has 16 amino acids. The V gene's germline CDR1 is MGHRA and CDR2 YSYEKL. J gave up 3 bases and V 2 bases, and 6 bases lay outside the gene matches. This record belongs to a study of beta chain features in type 1 diabetes. Study-wide findings and caveats: The study found moderately but significantly shorter TCRB CDR3s in all four CD4+ subsets of Type 1 diabetes patients. When cDNA is sequenced, cells with high TCR expression could be over-represented. Among patients, naive, central memory and Treg TCRB repertoires appeared more similar than among healthy donors.

The clonotype originates from a man aged 18 to 29 with type 1 diabetes. Specimen: naive CD4+ T cells from blood. The chain has TRBV4-1 and TRBJ2-5; 10 bases map to TRBD2. CDR3 sequence (DNA): TGCGCCAGCAGCCAATTTCCTAGCGGGGGTAAAGAGACCCAGTACTTC. Its protein product is CASSQFPSGGKETQYF.